The TCR beta chain described here comes from a study of Ad26.COV2.S vaccination and SARS-CoV-2 variants. Trimming took 4 bases from V and 2 from J, leaving 12 bases between them. CDR3 length: 14 amino acids. CDR1 is ENHRY and CDR2 is SYGVKD in the germline V gene. Documented treatment: 15 to 20 received Ad26.COV2.S at low or high dose, single or two shots; 5 received placebo; per-sample allocation not given. The study sampled participants on day 63 after the first vaccine or placebo injection. Produced via immunoSEQ multiplex PCR; TCRdb's table is partial and in-frame only. The table includes some 250,000 clones, approximately 87% detected once.

Source: peripheral blood, taken in a trial of Ad26.COV2.S vaccine versus placebo. The receptor's source is a person aged 18-60 years who received the Ad26.COV2.S COVID-19 vaccine or a placebo. The genes are TRBV10-3 and TRBJ2-7, with TRBD1 as a possible D gene (7 bases). CDR3 coding DNA: TGTGCCATCAGTGGGGCGGGACAGACCTACGAGCAGTACTTC. Its protein is CAISGAGQTYEQYF.